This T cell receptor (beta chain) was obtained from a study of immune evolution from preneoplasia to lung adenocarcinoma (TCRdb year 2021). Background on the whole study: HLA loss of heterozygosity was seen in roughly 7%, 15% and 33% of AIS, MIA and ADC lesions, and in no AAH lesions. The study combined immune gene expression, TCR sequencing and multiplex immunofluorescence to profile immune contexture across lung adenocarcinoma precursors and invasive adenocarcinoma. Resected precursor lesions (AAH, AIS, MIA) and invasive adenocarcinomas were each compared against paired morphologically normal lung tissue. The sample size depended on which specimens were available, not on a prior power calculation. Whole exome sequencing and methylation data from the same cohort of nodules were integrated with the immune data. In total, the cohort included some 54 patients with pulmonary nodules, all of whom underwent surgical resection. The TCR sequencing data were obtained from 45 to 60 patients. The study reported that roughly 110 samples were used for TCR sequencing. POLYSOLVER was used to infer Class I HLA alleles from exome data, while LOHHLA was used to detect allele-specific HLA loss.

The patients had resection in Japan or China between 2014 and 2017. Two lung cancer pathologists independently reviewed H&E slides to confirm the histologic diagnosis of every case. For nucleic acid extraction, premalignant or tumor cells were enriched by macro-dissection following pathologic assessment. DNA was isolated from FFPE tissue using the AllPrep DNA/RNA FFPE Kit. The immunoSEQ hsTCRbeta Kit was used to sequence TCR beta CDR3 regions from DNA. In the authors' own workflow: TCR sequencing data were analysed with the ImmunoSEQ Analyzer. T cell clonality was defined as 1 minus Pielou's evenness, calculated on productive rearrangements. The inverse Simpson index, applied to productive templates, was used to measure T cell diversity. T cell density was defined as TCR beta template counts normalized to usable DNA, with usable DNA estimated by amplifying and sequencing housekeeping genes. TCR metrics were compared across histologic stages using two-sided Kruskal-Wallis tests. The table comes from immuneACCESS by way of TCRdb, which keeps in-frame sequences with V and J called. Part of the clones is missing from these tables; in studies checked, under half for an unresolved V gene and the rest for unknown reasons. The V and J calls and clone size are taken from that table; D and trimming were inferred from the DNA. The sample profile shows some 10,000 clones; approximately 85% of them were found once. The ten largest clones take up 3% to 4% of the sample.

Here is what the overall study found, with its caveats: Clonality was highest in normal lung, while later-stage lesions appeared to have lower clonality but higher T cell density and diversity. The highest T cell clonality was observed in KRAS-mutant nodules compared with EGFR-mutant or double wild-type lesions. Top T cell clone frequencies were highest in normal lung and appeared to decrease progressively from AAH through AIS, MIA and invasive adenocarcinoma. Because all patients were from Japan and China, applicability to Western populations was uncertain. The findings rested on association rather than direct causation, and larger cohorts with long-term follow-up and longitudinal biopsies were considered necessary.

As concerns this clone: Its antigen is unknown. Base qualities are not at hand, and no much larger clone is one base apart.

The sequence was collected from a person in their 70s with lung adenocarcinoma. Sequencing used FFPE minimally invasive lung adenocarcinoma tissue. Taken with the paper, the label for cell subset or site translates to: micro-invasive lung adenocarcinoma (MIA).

The CDR3 amino acid sequence is: CASSHGTATGELFF. The DNA sequence reads TGTGCCAGCAGCCACGGGACAGCGACCGGGGAGCTGTTTTTT. The rearranged chain carries TRBV7-8 and TRBJ2-2, and 7 bases in between align with TRBD1. Trimming leaves V shorter by 5 bases and J shorter by 5 bases, with the junction holding 5 bases beyond the gene matches. The germline V gene provides CDR1 SGHVS and CDR2 FQNEAQ. Counted from cysteine to phenylalanine, this CDR3 has 14 amino acids. The CDR3 DNA has 42 bases and is translated from base 1. Beyond the CDR3, the reference TRBV7-8 and TRBJ2-2 genes provide the residues; the full variable domain reads: GAGVSQSPRYKVAKRGQDVALRCDPISGHVSLFWYQQALGQGPEFLTYFQNEAQLDKSGLPSDRFFAERPEGSVSTLKIQRTQQEDSAVYLCASSHGTATGELFFGEGSRLTVL.